The source of this T cell receptor (beta chain) is a study of PD-1 blockade in classical Hodgkin lymphoma (dated by TCRdb to the early 2020s). About the investigation overall: Nivolumab dosing was 3 mg/kg intravenously every 2 weeks, continuing until either disease progression or unacceptable toxicity. The study used TCR beta sequencing and CyTOF to define a peripheral blood immune signature of response to PD-1 blockade in classical Hodgkin lymphoma. What the authors observed across the whole study: Diversity was lower in patients who began nivolumab less than 1 year after ASCT, so these patients were left out of later analyses to avoid confounding by immune reconstitution. Trial patients achieving complete response had baseline diversity similar to newly diagnosed patients, whereas partial responders and progressors had significantly lower diversity. Newly diagnosed patients were reported to have lower baseline TCR diversity than healthy donors, and relapsed/refractory patients were reported to have lower baseline TCR diversity still. Only a single clinical trial cohort was studied, and what caused the repertoire differences, possibly disease activity or prior therapy, remained undefined. CD4+ but not CD8+ TCR diversity rose significantly by C4D1 (p=0.0027 vs p=0.16), most apparent in complete responders (p=0.02).

The sample's time point label is to be understood as: cycle 4 day 1 (C4D1), after more than five weeks of nivolumab. Relapse after autologous stem cell transplantation had occurred in all trial patients, and cohorts A, B and C were distinguished by prior brentuximab vedotin exposure. The trial cohort comprised some 60 patients with relapsed/refractory classical Hodgkin lymphoma whose best overall responses were complete response, partial response or progressive disease. Single-agent nivolumab was administered to trial patients in the multi-cohort phase II CheckMate 205 trial. Best overall response was determined by an independent review committee according to the 2007 International Working Group response criteria. Trial PBMCs were collected immediately before nivolumab initiation (C1D1) and during therapy at cycle 2 day 1 and cycle 4 day 1. Peripheral blood was collected in 8 mL Vacutainer Cell Preparation Tubes, from which PBMCs were isolated by centrifugation and then cryopreserved.

A note on this clone: Its target antigen remains unknown. No per-base quality is available; no much larger clone lies one base away.

The Qiagen DNeasy kit was used to extract genomic DNA both from unsorted PBMCs and from the negatively selected CD4+ and CD8+ fractions. Amplification of TCR beta CDR3 regions was done by immunoSEQ multiplex PCR with primers that anneal to V and J segments. A synthetic immune receptor repertoire was used to minimize amplification bias, and any remaining bias was removed computationally after sequencing. The paper's data handling went like this. Custom Python scripts were used to quantify repertoire diversity as the Shannon entropy index. Unsorted, CD4+ and CD8+ repertoires were analyzed separately, except for combined analyses in which CD4+ and CD8+ sequences were merged in silico. A clone counted as expanded when the clone's frequency after treatment rose at least 2-fold relative to C1D1, and clones undetected at baseline were given a pseudocount of 0.5. Singleton clones were defined as clones with 0 or 1 copy at C1D1, and non-singleton clones were defined as clones with 2 or more copies. Clones expanded in unsorted samples were assigned a CD4+, CD8+ or unknown annotation through matching of protein sequences in sorted samples from the same patient. Diversity changes from C1D1 to C4D1 were tested in paired samples using Wilcoxon tests. Imported from immuneACCESS, the table was reduced by TCRdb to in-frame sequences with V and J called. These copies leave out some clones; in studies compared against another copy, an unresolved V gene accounts for under half, and the cause of the remainder is not known. V and J calls and clone size are those listed in that table; D and trimming were worked out from the DNA. For this sample there are approximately 30,000 clones; about 72% appear just once. Jointly, the top ten make up 3.5% to 4.5% of the sample.

The CDR3, cysteine through phenylalanine, is 15 amino acids long. The only DNA kept is the CDR3, 45 bases in frame from the first base. Trimming removed 4 bases from V and 1 base from J, leaving 13 bases between the germline ends. CDR1 and CDR2 were assigned from the germline V gene (reference sequence) as LNHDA and SQIVND. The source material was peripheral blood mononuclear cells (PBMCs), sampled before the fourth cycle of nivolumab. The rearranged segments are TRBV19 and TRBJ1-1; a tentative D match to TRBD1 spans 5 bases. This sequence was found in a human donor with classical Hodgkin lymphoma. The DNA reads as follows: TGTGCCAGTAGTAGTTTCCGGGGGAGGAACACTGAAGCTTTCTTT. Its product reads: CASSSFRGRNTEAFF.